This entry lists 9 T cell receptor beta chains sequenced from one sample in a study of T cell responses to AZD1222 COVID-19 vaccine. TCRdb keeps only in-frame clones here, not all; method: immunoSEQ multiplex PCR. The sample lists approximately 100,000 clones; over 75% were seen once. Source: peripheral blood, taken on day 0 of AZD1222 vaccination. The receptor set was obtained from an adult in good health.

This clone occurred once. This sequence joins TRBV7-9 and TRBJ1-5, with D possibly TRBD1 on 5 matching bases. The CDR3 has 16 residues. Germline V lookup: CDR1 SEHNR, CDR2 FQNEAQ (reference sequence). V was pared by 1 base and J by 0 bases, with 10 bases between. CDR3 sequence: CASSLVQGYSNQPQHF. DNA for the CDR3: TGTGCCAGCAGCTTAGTTCAGGGCTATAGCAATCAGCCCCAGCATTTT.

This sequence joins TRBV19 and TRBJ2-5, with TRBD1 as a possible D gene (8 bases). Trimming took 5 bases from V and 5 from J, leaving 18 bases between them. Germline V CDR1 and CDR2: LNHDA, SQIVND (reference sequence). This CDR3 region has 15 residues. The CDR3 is CASSRGDRPAETQYF. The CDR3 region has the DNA TGTGCCAGTAGTCGGGGGGACAGGCCGGCGGAGACCCAGTACTTC.

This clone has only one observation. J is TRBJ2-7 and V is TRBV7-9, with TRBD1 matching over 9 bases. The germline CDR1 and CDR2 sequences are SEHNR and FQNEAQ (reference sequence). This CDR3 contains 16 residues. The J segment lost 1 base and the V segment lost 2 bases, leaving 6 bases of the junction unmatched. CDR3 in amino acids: CASSLNWGTGSYEQYF. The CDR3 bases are TGTGCCAGCAGCTTAAACTGGGGGACAGGGTCCTACGAGCAGTACTTC.

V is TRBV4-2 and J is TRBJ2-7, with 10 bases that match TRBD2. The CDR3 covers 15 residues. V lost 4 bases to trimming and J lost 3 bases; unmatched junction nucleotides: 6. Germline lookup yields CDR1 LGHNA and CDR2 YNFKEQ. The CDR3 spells CASSPRTSGFYEQYF. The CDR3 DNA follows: TGTGCCAGCAGCCCCCGGACTAGCGGATTCTACGAGCAGTACTTC.

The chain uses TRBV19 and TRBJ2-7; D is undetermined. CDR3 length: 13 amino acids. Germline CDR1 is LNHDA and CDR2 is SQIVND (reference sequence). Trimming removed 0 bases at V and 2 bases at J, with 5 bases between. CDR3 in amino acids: CASSIDRPYEQYF. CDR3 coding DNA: TGTGCCAGTAGTATAGACAGACCCTACGAGCAGTACTTC.

The CDR3 loop is CASSYTGGRAGELFF. In DNA form, the CDR3 reads TGTGCCAGCAGCTATACAGGGGGCAGGGCCGGGGAGCTGTTTTTT. The rearrangement links TRBV7-3 to TRBJ2-2, with 9 bases lining up with TRBD1. The CDR3 sequence is 15 residues long. Per germline, CDR1 SGHTA and CDR2 FQGTGA. With 4 bases clipped from V and 6 bases from J, the junction kept 6 bases outside the gene matches. The full variable domain, with the rest looked up from reference TRBV7-3 and TRBJ2-2, is GAGVSQTPSNKVTEKGKYVELRCDPISGHTALYWYRQSLGQGPEFLIYFQGTGAADDSGLPNDRFFAVRPEGSVSTLKIQRTERGDSAVYLCASSYTGGRAGELFFGEGSRLTVL.

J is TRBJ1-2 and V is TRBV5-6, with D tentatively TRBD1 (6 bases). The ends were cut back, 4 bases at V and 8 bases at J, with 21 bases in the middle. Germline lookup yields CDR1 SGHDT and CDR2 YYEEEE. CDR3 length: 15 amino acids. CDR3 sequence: CASSTYSTGPYGYTF. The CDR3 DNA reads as TGTGCCAGCAGCACATACTCGACAGGACCCTACGGCTACACCTTC.

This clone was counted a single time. Written as DNA, the CDR3 is TGTGCCAGCAAAGAGGGTCCGGGGGCCACTGAAGCTTTCTTT. This codes for CASKEGPGATEAFF. The gene calls are TRBV28 and TRBJ1-1, with a tentative D call TRBD1 (6 bases). CDR3 length equals 14 residues. V lost 7 bases to trimming and J lost 4 bases, with 16 bases between them. CDR1 is MDHEN, CDR2 SYDVKM, per germline.

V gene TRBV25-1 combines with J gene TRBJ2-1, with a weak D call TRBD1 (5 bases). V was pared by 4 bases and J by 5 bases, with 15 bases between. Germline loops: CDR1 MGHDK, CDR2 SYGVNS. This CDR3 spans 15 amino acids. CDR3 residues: CASSAQQETDNEQFF. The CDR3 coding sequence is TGTGCCAGCAGTGCCCAACAGGAGACAGACAATGAGCAGTTCTTC.